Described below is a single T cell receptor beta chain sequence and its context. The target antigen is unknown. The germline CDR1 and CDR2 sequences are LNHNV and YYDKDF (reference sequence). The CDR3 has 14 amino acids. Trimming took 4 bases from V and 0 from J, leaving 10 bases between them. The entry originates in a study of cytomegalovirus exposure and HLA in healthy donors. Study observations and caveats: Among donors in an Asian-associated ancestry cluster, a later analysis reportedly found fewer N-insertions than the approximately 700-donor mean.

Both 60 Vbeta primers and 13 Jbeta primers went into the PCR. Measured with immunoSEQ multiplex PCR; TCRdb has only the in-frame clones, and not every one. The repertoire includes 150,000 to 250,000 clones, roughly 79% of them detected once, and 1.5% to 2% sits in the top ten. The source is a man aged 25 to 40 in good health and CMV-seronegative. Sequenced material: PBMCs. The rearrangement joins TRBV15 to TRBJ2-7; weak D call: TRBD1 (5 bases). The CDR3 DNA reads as TGTGCCACCAGCAAACAGGTACTCTCCTACGAGCAGTACTTC. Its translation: CATSKQVLSYEQYF.